This T cell receptor (beta chain) appears in the sequencing data of a study of CD8 T cells in Susac syndrome. A single count supports this clonotype. Sequencing of TCR beta was carried out in blood CD8+ and CD4+ T cells. FACS was used to enrich TEMRA cells, whereas the CD8+ and CD4+ T cells were obtained by negative isolation. The authors reverse transcribed roughly 0.45 to 1 ug RNA with random hexamers. Via MiXCR, TCRdb re-called the immunoSEQ multiplex PCR reads, giving one row per CDR3 protein. The sample includes around 280,000 distinct CDR3 sequences, 92% of them seen just once. The receptor comes from a human donor with multiple sclerosis. The material sequenced was CD4+ T cells from PBMCs.

The CDR3, as DNA: TGTGCCAGCTCACCAGGGACAGGGGAGAACACTGAAGCTTTCTTT. Amino acids: CASSPGTGENTEAFF. The chain links TRBV18 to TRBJ1-1; the match to TRBD1 covers 10 bases. This CDR3 has 15 residues. Germline loops: CDR1 KGHSH, CDR2 LQKENI. V shed 2 bases, J shed 1 base, and the junction held 1 base outside the gene matches.